This TCR beta chain was observed in a study of OX40 agonist ivuxolimab in advanced cancers. Sequenced by immunoSEQ multiplex PCR; TCRdb stores in-frame clones only, minus some. The data contain approximately 65,000 clones, 89% of them seen just once; the ten biggest clones take up around 1.1%. Study findings and constraints: The antigen specificity of the peripheral T cells (those that were expanded) was not determined. In CD8+ T cells, expanded clones were on average more numerous than in CD4+.

People who had autoimmune disease history or systemic immunosuppression were excluded. Peripheral blood came from all dose cohorts at three timepoints. As regards this clone: Its antigen remains unidentified.

V shed 0 bases and J 0 bases; nucleotides not matched to a gene: 0. The germline CDR1 and CDR2 sequences are SGHTS and YDEGEE. CDR3 length: 15 residues. V and J are TRBV5-8 and TRBJ1-5, with 7 bases aligning to TRBD1. This TCR was recovered from an adult with an advanced solid tumor such as melanoma, head and neck, liver or kidney cancer. This sample comprised CD4+ or CD8+ T cells sorted from blood, obtained in a trial of the OX40 agonist ivuxolimab. Here the CDR3 DNA reads TGTGCCAGCAGCTTGGGGGACAGTAGCAATCAGCCCCAGCATTTT. Its translation is CASSLGDSSNQPQHF.